The next 32 T cell receptor beta chains were all read from a single sample in a study of T cells in Graves' hyperthyroidism and ophthalmopathy (dated by TCRdb to between 2019 and 2020). Library preparation employed multiplex PCR. The reads were generated on an Illumina HiSeq 2000. TCR beta CDR3 regions were amplified from RNA transcripts. For the first round of RT-PCR on the TCR CDR3, the HTBI primer set was used together with the Qiagen OneStep RT-PCR kit. In-frame beta chains were kept once TCRdb had trimmed the public reads at Q25 with fastp and called clones with MiXCR. Rows with one shared CDR3 protein collapse into an entry with the most common genes and DNA. The sample data list roughly 420,000 distinct CDR3 sequences, and 15% to 17% of these were observed just once. The ten largest clones add up to 11% to 15% of the sample. The sequencing sample was made of blood. The receptor set was obtained from a woman between 18 and 30 years old with Graves' hyperthyroidism.

This clonotype was seen a few times. V gene TRBV27 combines with J gene TRBJ1-2; 10 nucleotides align to TRBD1. Per the germline V gene, CDR1 is MNHEY and CDR2 is SMNVEV (reference sequence). CDR3 size: 13 residues. V lost 5 bases, J lost 6 bases, and 3 bases stayed unmatched. The CDR3 region is CASSPGTGDGYTF. In nucleotides, the CDR3 is TGTGCCAGCAGTCCTGGGACAGGGGATGGCTACACCTTC.

This clonotype was observed a handful of times. The V and J genes are TRBV27 and TRBJ1-2; 7 nucleotides agree with TRBD1. The germline CDR1 and CDR2 sequences are MNHEY and SMNVEV (reference sequence). The CDR3 spans 19 residues. J gave up 3 bases and V 3 bases, and 19 bases lay outside the gene matches. In nucleotides, the CDR3 is TGTGCCAGCAGTTTCCGAAGGGGGCTACCACGGAACTATTACTATGGCTACACCTTC. Protein: CASSFRRGLPRNYYYGYTF.

This clonotype was found many times. The genes are TRBV11-2 and TRBJ2-2; no reliable D call. The V gene lost 1 base and the J gene lost 9 bases, with 3 bases spanning the gap. CDR1 is SGHAT and CDR2 is FQNNGV in the germline V gene. This CDR3 contains 11 residues. Here the CDR3 DNA reads TGTGCCAGCAGCTTAGGTTGGGAGCTGTTTTTT. Translating gives CASSLGWELFF.

The J gene is TRBJ1-4, the V gene TRBV5-6, with D possibly being TRBD1 (6 bases). The CDR3 covers 13 residues. Trimming took 2 bases from V and 7 from J, leaving 9 bases between them. Per the germline V gene, CDR1 is SGHDT and CDR2 is YYEEEE. The DNA for the CDR3 is TGTGCCAGCAGCTTCAGGGGAGGTGAAAAACTGTTTTTT. This encodes CASSFRGGEKLFF.

The J gene is TRBJ1-2, the V gene TRBV5-1; TRBD1 matches 9 bases. The CDR3 spans 21 residues. Unmatched junction bases numbered 27, after V lost 0 bases and J lost 9 bases. Germline CDR1 SGHRS, CDR2 YFSETQ. Here the CDR3 DNA reads TGCGCCAGCAGCTTGGCCGCCCCTGAGGGACAGGGTTTTTATGGGCCTAATCGCTACACCTTC. The encoded protein is CASSLAAPEGQGFYGPNRYTF.

J is TRBJ2-2 and V is TRBV4-1, with D unresolved. The CDR3 runs 15 residues. CDR1 and CDR2 (germline): MGHRA, YSYEKL. Trimming left V 2 bases short and J 1 base short, with 8 bases between. As DNA, the CDR3 is TGCGCCAGCAGCCAATTCCCAGGGAACACCGGGGAGCTGTTTTTT. This gives the protein CASSQFPGNTGELFF.

At least ten counts were recorded for this clonotype. V usage is TRBV20-1 and J usage is TRBJ2-3; D call uncertain. Trimming removed 2 bases at V and 6 bases at J, with 3 bases between. Looked up from germline, CDR1 is DFQATT and CDR2 is SNEGSKA (reference sequence). This CDR3 spans 10 amino acids. For the CDR3, the DNA is TGCAGTGCTAGACGGGATACGCAGTATTTT. Amino acids: CSARRDTQYF.

The J gene is TRBJ1-4, the V gene TRBV5-1; D unclear. Germline V lookup: CDR1 SGHRS, CDR2 YFSETQ. The CDR3 length is 14 residues. The V end lost 4 bases, the J end lost 4 bases, and 11 bases lay between the germline ends. The CDR3 DNA follows: TGCGCCAGCAGCCCGGACGGACGTAATGAAAAACTGTTTTTT. Translated: CASSPDGRNEKLFF.

This clonotype was detected ten times or more. This sequence joins TRBV6-6 and TRBJ1-1; tentatively, D is TRBD1 (6 bases). Germline V gene lookup returns CDR1 MNHNY and CDR2 SVGAGI (reference sequence). Trimming shortened V by 2 bases and J by 3 bases, and 16 bases separated the two germline ends. The CDR3 has 16 residues. CDR3 nucleotides: TGTGCCAGCAGTTACGGAGTCGAGGGGGTGTACACTGAAGCTTTCTTT. As protein: CASSYGVEGVYTEAFF.

This clonotype was found a few times. The V and J genes are TRBV2 and TRBJ1-5, with D maybe TRBD1 (5 bases). The CDR3 length is 13 residues. V was clipped by 7 bases and J by 5 bases, with 12 bases between them. Germline CDR1 SNHLY, CDR2 FYNNEI. CDR3 DNA sequence: TGTGCCAGCAAATTCGGAGGGGATCAGCCCCAGCATTTT. Encoded protein: CASKFGGDQPQHF.

This clonotype was seen only a few times. The genes are TRBV2 and TRBJ2-7, with D perhaps TRBD2 (5 bases). From germline, CDR1 is SNHLY and CDR2 FYNNEI. V was pared by 6 bases and J by 4 bases, with 10 bases between. The CDR3 sequence is 12 residues long. This CDR3 reads CASRRAQYEQYF. Here the CDR3 DNA reads TGTGCCAGCAGGCGGGCCCAATACGAGCAGTACTTC. The whole variable domain, filled in from reference TRBV2 and TRBJ2-7, reads EPEVTQTPSHQVTQMGQEVILRCVPISNHLYFYWYRQILGQKVEFLVSFYNNEISEKSEIFDDQFSVERPDGSNFTLKIRSTKLEDSAMYFCASRRAQYEQYFGPGTRLTVT.

This clonotype was detected ten times or more. The chain combines TRBV3-1 with TRBJ2-2; unclear D gene. Trimming removed 2 bases from V and 4 bases from J, with 8 bases in between. The germline V gene encodes CDR1 LGHDT and CDR2 YNNKEL (reference sequence). The CDR3 extends over 14 amino acids. The CDR3 loop is CASSQFFATGELFF. CDR3 DNA: TGTGCCAGCAGCCAATTCTTTGCCACCGGGGAGCTGTTTTTT.

Ten or more counts support this clonotype. The chain has TRBV5-1 and TRBJ1-1; tentative D call: TRBD1 (5 bases). The V end lost 2 bases, the J end lost 1 base, and 9 bases lay between the germline ends. The V gene's germline CDR1 is SGHRS and CDR2 YFSETQ. The CDR3 consists of 14 residues. The CDR3 loop is CASSFVGGNTEAFF. DNA for the CDR3: TGCGCCAGCAGCTTTGTCGGGGGGAACACTGAAGCTTTCTTT.

This clonotype was observed at least ten times. The rearrangement links TRBV7-2 to TRBJ2-5, with a weak D call TRBD2 (7 bases). Per the germline V gene, CDR1 is SGHTA and CDR2 is FQGNSA. V shed 4 bases and J shed 5 bases, with 17 bases lying between them. The CDR3 totals 15 residues. The CDR3 sequence: CASSSLGGGGETQYF. The CDR3 bases are TGTGCCAGCAGCTCCCTTGGGGGAGGGGGGGAGACCCAGTACTTC.

The sample holds a few counts of this clonotype. The genes are TRBV7-2 and TRBJ2-7, with 7 bases lining up with TRBD2. This CDR3 is built from 14 residues. Germline V gene data show CDR1 as SGHTA and CDR2 as FQGNSA. After removal of 1 base from V and 2 bases from J, the junction contained 2 bases not matched to a gene. The CDR3 nucleotides are TGTGCCAGCAGCTTAGGGGACTACGCCTACGAGCAGTACTTC. Its translation: CASSLGDYAYEQYF.

This clonotype was found a few times. The gene calls are TRBV7-2 and TRBJ2-7, with 8 bases matching TRBD2. After removal of 2 bases from V and 6 bases from J, the junction contained 6 bases not matched to a gene. The CDR3 length is 14 residues. Looked up from germline, CDR1 is SGHTA and CDR2 is FQGNSA. In DNA form, the CDR3 reads TGTGCCAGCAGCTTAAGCGGGGGAGGATCCGAGCAGTACTTC. Encoded protein: CASSLSGGGSEQYF.

This clonotype has at least ten counts. The J gene is TRBJ1-2, the V gene TRBV6-1; 10 bases fit TRBD1. CDR1 is MNHNS, CDR2 SASEGT, per germline. The CDR3 has 17 amino acids. Losses at the gene ends were 6 bases for V and 3 bases for J; bases not matched to a gene: 13. CDR3 sequence reads: CASSQTLTGGLDYGYTF. The CDR3 DNA sequence: TGTGCCAGCAGCCAAACCTTGACAGGGGGCCTGGACTATGGCTACACCTTC.

This clonotype was recorded at least ten times. This chain links TRBV29-1 with TRBJ2-3; D uncertain. Trimming took off 4 bases at V and 5 bases at J, with 7 bases between the two ends. Germline V gene lookup returns CDR1 SQVTM and CDR2 ANQGSEA. The CDR3 has 11 residues. CDR3 protein: CSVGVGDTQYF. The CDR3 region has the DNA TGCAGCGTTGGGGTGGGAGATACGCAGTATTTT.

This clonotype was counted at least ten times. The CDR3 DNA is TGCAGTGCTAGCCGGGGGAGCAATGAGCAGTTCTTC. Translated: CSASRGSNEQFF. The chain combines TRBV20-1 with TRBJ2-1; the D gene is possibly TRBD2 (6 bases). CDR3 length: 12 residues. CDR1 is DFQATT, CDR2 SNEGSKA, per germline (reference sequence). Trimming removed 3 bases at V and 6 bases at J, with 9 bases between.

This clonotype has ten or more counts. The genes are TRBV12-3 or TRBV12-4 and TRBJ1-2; 7 bases align to TRBD1. Trimming cost V 3 bases and J 0 bases; bases outside gene matches: 10. This CDR3 is 17 amino acids long. The CDR3 coding sequence is TGTGCCAGCAGTTTGATGTTATGGGACAGACCTAACTATGGCTACACCTTC. This codes for CASSLMLWDRPNYGYTF.

This chain connects TRBV28 to TRBJ1-3; D not certain. The V and J ends lost 1 base and 0 bases respectively, with 7 bases between them. The CDR3 contains 15 residues. From germline, CDR1 is MDHEN and CDR2 SYDVKM. The CDR3 region is CASSLSPYSGNTIYF. Here the CDR3 DNA reads TGTGCCAGCAGTTTATCCCCTTACTCTGGAAACACCATATATTTT.

This clonotype was found many times. The CDR3 region is CSARPRRYTEAFF. CDR3 in DNA: TGCAGTGCTAGACCCAGACGATACACTGAAGCTTTCTTT. V and J are TRBV20-1 and TRBJ1-1; D remains ambiguous. Trimming removed 2 bases from V and 3 bases from J, with 10 bases in between. The CDR3 loop spans 13 amino acids. CDR1 is DFQATT, CDR2 SNEGSKA, per germline (reference sequence).

The chain has TRBV20-1 and TRBJ2-5; 7 bases map to TRBD1. The germline V gene has CDR1 DFQATT and CDR2 SNEGSKA (reference sequence). V shed 4 bases, J shed 2 bases, and the junction held 1 base outside the gene matches. This CDR3 spans 12 amino acids. The CDR3 DNA sequence: TGCAGTGCTAACAGGGGACAAGAGACCCAGTACTTC. Encoded protein: CSANRGQETQYF.

This clonotype was seen many times. Here the CDR3 reads CASSLANIIAATNEKLFF. The CDR3 coding sequence is TGTGCCAGCAGCTTAGCGAACATTATAGCGGCAACTAATGAAAAACTGTTTTTT. The chain carries TRBV7-9 and TRBJ1-4; D remains ambiguous. The CDR3 consists of 18 residues. Germline assignment: CDR1 SEHNR and CDR2 FQNEAQ (reference sequence). V lost 0 bases to trimming and J lost 0 bases, with 14 bases between them. Full variable domain (outside the CDR3, taken from reference TRBV7-9 and TRBJ1-4): DTGVSQNPRHKITKRGQNVTFRCDPISEHNRLYWYRQTLGQGPEFLTYFQNEAQLEKSRLLSDRFSAERPKGSFSTLEIQRTEQGDSAMYLCASSLANIIAATNEKLFFGSGTQLSVL.

As regards this clonotype: This sequence may be a read error, since a much larger clone differs from it by one base. The chain combines TRBV28 with TRBJ1-2; D uncertain. Per the germline V gene, CDR1 is MDHEN and CDR2 is SYDVKM. Trimming removed 4 bases at V and 2 bases at J, with 17 bases between. The CDR3 length is 16 residues. The CDR3 reads CASSSYLSRPNYGYTF. The CDR3 DNA reads TGTGCCAGCAGTTCCTATCTCAGCAGGCCCAACTATGGCTACACCTTC.

This sequence joins TRBV28 and TRBJ1-5; 9 bases match TRBD1. The CDR3 is 15 residues long. Trimming took 5 bases from V and 6 from J; bases not matched to a gene: 8. CDR1 MDHEN and CDR2 SYDVKM come from the germline V gene. CDR3 coding DNA: TGTGCCAGCAGTCCCGGACAGGGGTTTCGTCAGCCCCAGCATTTT. Protein: CASSPGQGFRQPQHF.

This clonotype was counted many times. The chain links TRBV6-6 to TRBJ1-2; TRBD1 is a possible D gene (5 bases). Germline loops: CDR1 MNHNY, CDR2 SVGAGI (reference sequence). The CDR3 is 15 amino acids. V gave up 0 bases and J gave up 2 bases, with 10 bases separating them. This CDR3 is CASSYSPTANYGYTF. As DNA, the CDR3 is TGTGCCAGCAGTTACTCGCCGACAGCCAACTATGGCTACACCTTC.

This clonotype was detected many times. This chain joins TRBV27 and TRBJ2-1; 8 bases match TRBD2. The CDR3 runs to 16 residues. V dropped 5 bases and J dropped 6; count of bases not matched to a gene: 12. CDR1 MNHEY and CDR2 SMNVEV come from the germline V gene (reference sequence). CDR3 in amino acids: CASSITSAGGRNEQFF. The CDR3 DNA reads as TGTGCCAGCAGTATTACTAGTGCGGGAGGACGCAATGAGCAGTTCTTC.

Concerning this clonotype itself: Given a much more abundant clone one base away, this may be a read error. The rearrangement joins TRBV20-1 to TRBJ2-7, with D possibly matching TRBD1 (5 bases). V was cut by 2 bases and J by 1 base, with 15 bases left in between. CDR1 is DFQATT and CDR2 is SNEGSKA in the germline V gene (reference sequence). This CDR3 has 15 residues. CDR3 nucleotides: TGCAGTGCTAGAACTCTCGGACAACCGTCCTACGAGCAGTACTTC. It specifies CSARTLGQPSYEQYF.

This clonotype has at least ten counts. The chain recombines TRBV20-1 with TRBJ2-7, with 12 positions matching TRBD2. V was pared by 6 bases and J by 6 bases, with 18 bases of the junction left unmatched. The CDR3 consists of 17 residues. CDR1 DFQATT and CDR2 SNEGSKA come from the germline V gene (reference sequence). The CDR3 spells CSADVASGRASFSEQYF. The CDR3 nucleotides are TGCAGTGCGGACGTCGCTAGCGGGAGGGCCTCGTTCAGCGAGCAGTACTTC.

The chain has TRBV7-2 and TRBJ1-2; D not resolved. Germline assignment: CDR1 SGHTA and CDR2 FQGNSA. Trimming removed 1 base from V and 13 bases from J, with 13 bases in between. The length of the CDR3 is 12 residues. CDR3 loop: CASSLEALSPTF. CDR3 nucleotide sequence: TGTGCCAGCAGCTTAGAGGCCCTAAGTCCCACCTTC. Using reference TRBV7-2 and TRBJ1-2 for the parts outside the CDR3, the full variable domain is GAGVSQSPSNKVTEKGKDVELRCDPISGHTALYWYRQSLGQGLEFLIYFQGNSAPDKSGLPSDRFSAERTGGSVSTLTIQRTQQEDSAVYLCASSLEALSPTFGSGTRLTVV.

V and J are TRBV7-3 and TRBJ2-1; D perhaps matches TRBD1 (6 bases). V dropped 5 bases and J dropped 2 bases, with 16 bases sitting between them. Germline values: CDR1 SGHTA, CDR2 FQGTGA. This CDR3 is 16 amino acids long. CDR3 nucleotide sequence: TGTGCCAGCAGCGAACAACCGGGACACACCTACAATGAGCAGTTCTTC. Protein: CASSEQPGHTYNEQFF.